This T cell receptor (beta chain) is from a study of cytomegalovirus exposure and HLA in healthy donors (TCRdb year 2017). About the investigation overall: A later analysis indicated that the roughly 130 validation repertoires were generated on the platform also employed for the approximately 700 repertoires of the first cohort. The study combined high-throughput TCR immunosequencing, statistical association of individual TCRs with disease status, and machine learning to predict cytomegalovirus infection status. The aim of the study was to test whether cataloging public T cell receptors could identify signatures of past pathogen exposure. Along with the roughly 610-subject first cohort, a separate validation cohort of over 90 different subjects was used. Beyond this particular receptor, the publication reports: The study listed 164 TCR beta chains as associated with cytomegalovirus. Of the cluster scores, roughly 93% were above 0 in a later analysis, which found that TCRs clustered in the first cohort also tended to co-occur in the 130 or so validation repertoires. In vitro tests confirmed that a few of the cytomegalovirus-associated TCR beta chains recognize cytomegalovirus antigens. Most TCR sequences were seen in very few donors, while some public TCRs were found in many individuals. The classifier was reported to diagnose cytomegalovirus status with high specificity and sensitivity in both the original cohort and the validation cohort. All 120 or so repertoires were used to score co-occurrence in the validation cohort in a later analysis, because that analysis had no HLA typing for the cohort. It was suggested by the authors that the approach could potentially be generalized to other disease states and immunological phenotypes.

As regards this clone: Its antigen is unknown. No qualities accompany the bases; no much larger clone lies one base away.

Preparation of the library involved the immunoSEQ multiplex PCR assay. Concerning the study's data processing: A statistical classification framework was built for diagnosing cytomegalovirus status from the catalog of TCR beta chain sequences. The immuneACCESS repertoire file appears here via TCRdb, limited to in-frame rearrangements. These files lack a portion of the clones; in checked studies, under half of the deficit traces to unresolved V genes, and the cause of the others is not known. Clonal size and the V and J genes are those of that table, whereas D and trimming came from the DNA. The sample table holds approximately 70,000 clones, of which around 94% were seen once. The ten most abundant clones make up about 0.6% of the sample. The donors were included in the validation cohort of 100 to 150 subjects, a group kept apart from the roughly 680-subject first cohort. CDR1 is given as SEHNR and CDR2 as FQNEAQ, both from the germline V gene (reference sequence). The CDR3 spans 14 residues, from the cysteine through the phenylalanine. This entry keeps only the CDR3 DNA: 42 bases, framed from base 1. For this chain, trimming is 7 bases at the V end and 2 bases at the J end, and the number of junction bases without a gene match is 6.

The clonotype comes from a woman between 18 and 29 years old in good health and CMV-seronegative. The V gene is TRBV7-9 and the J gene is TRBJ2-7; 9 bases in the junction line up with TRBD2. What was sequenced was PBMCs. Here the CDR3 is given as CASTFTSGPYEQYF. The sequenced DNA: TGTGCCAGCACCTTTACTAGCGGGCCCTACGAGCAGTACTTC.